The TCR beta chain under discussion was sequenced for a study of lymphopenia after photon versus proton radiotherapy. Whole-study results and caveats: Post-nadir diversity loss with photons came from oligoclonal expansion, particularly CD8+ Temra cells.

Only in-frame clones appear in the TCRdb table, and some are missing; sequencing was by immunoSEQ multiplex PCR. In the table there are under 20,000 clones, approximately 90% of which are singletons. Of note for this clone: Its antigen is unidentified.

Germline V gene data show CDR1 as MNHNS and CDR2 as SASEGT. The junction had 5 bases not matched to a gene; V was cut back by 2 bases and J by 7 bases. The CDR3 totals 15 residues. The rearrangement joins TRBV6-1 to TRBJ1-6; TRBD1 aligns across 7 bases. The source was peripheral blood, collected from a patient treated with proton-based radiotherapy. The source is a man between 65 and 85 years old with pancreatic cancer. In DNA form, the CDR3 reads TGTGCCAGCAGTGAATTAGGGACAGAGAATTCACCCCTCCACTTT. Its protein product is CASSELGTENSPLHF.